This TCR beta chain was captured in a study of PD-1 blockade in classical Hodgkin lymphoma. The time point here: cycle 4 day 1 (C4D1), after less than 7 weeks of nivolumab. Exposure to brentuximab vedotin varied, and each patient had relapsed following autologous stem cell transplantation. This CDR3 has 12 amino acids. V lost 1 base to trimming and J lost 8 bases, with 9 bases between them. Germline V gene lookup returns CDR1 SGHRS and CDR2 YFSETQ. This clone was found a few times. Produced via immunoSEQ multiplex PCR; TCRdb's table is partial and in-frame only. The table lists about 32,000 clones, around 81% of them singletons, with 17% in the top ten.

V usage is TRBV5-1 and J usage is TRBJ1-2; no definite D call. This clonotype originated in a human donor with classical Hodgkin lymphoma. The source material was peripheral blood mononuclear cells (PBMCs), sampled before the fourth cycle of nivolumab. The CDR3 sequence: CASSLYPDGYTF. As DNA, the CDR3 is TGCGCCAGCAGCTTGTACCCCGACGGCTACACCTTC.